The 26 T cell receptor beta chains below were found in one sample sequenced in a study of T cell responses to AZD1222 COVID-19 vaccine. Method: immunoSEQ multiplex PCR; TCRdb's copy keeps in-frame clones and lacks some. The sample has some 130,000 clones, 88% seen once. Sequenced material: peripheral blood, taken on day 0 of MenACWY control vaccination. The receptors originated from an adult in good health.

Details on this clone: The identical CDR3 is also encoded by other nucleotide sequences in the sample. The chain recombines TRBV9 with TRBJ2-2, with D unresolved. The CDR3 runs 12 residues. The germline V and J ends were trimmed by 0 bases and 4 bases, with 1 base remaining between them. The germline V gene has CDR1 SGDLS and CDR2 YYNGEE. DNA of the CDR3: TGTGCCAGCAGCGTAGGCACCGGGGAGCTGTTTTTT. Translation: CASSVGTGELFF. The variable domain in full, with the rest retrieved from reference TRBV9 and TRBJ2-2, is DSGVTQTPKHLITATGQRVTLRCSPRSGDLSVYWYQQSLDQGLQFLIQYYNGEERAKGNILERFSAQQFPDLHSELNLSSLELGDSALYFCASSVGTGELFFGEGSRLTVL.

The V and J genes are TRBV28 and TRBJ1-2, with D maybe TRBD1 (5 bases). The CDR3 loop spans 15 amino acids. V was cut by 2 bases and J by 4 bases, with 14 bases left in between. CDR1 MDHEN and CDR2 SYDVKM come from the germline V gene. CDR3 loop: CASSLGAGVSYGYTF. In DNA form, the CDR3 reads TGTGCCAGCAGTTTAGGGGCCGGGGTCTCCTATGGCTACACCTTC.

CDR3 sequence reads: CASLQGAFGYTF. The CDR3 DNA sequence: TGTGCCAGTCTACAGGGGGCTTTTGGCTACACCTTC. V usage is TRBV19 and J usage is TRBJ1-2; 9 bases line up with TRBD1. Germline lookup yields CDR1 LNHDA and CDR2 SQIVND (reference sequence). This CDR3 region has 12 residues. Germline trimming cut 8 bases from V and 7 bases from J; bases unmatched to any gene: 5.

The chain combines TRBV5-1 with TRBJ2-7; D may be TRBD1 or TRBD2 (5 bases each). Trimming cost V 3 bases and J 2 bases, with 15 bases left between them. CDR3 length equals 15 residues. CDR1 and CDR2 from the germline V gene are SGHRS and YFSETQ. The CDR3 region has the DNA TGCGCCAGCAGCTGGGCCCTGGTGGGGGCCTACGAGCAGTACTTC. Amino acid sequence: CASSWALVGAYEQYF.

The V and J genes are TRBV25-1 and TRBJ1-3; D is unclear. Trimming removed 4 bases from V and 7 bases from J, with 5 bases in between. Germline loops: CDR1 MGHDK, CDR2 SYGVNS. This CDR3 is built from 11 residues. The CDR3 nucleotides are TGTGCCAGCAGTGGAGGGAACACCATATATTTT. This encodes CASSGGNTIYF.

The V call is TRBV6-5, the J call TRBJ2-7; TRBD2 agrees at 10 bases. Germline V gene sequence: CDR1 MNHEY, CDR2 SVGAGI. This CDR3 spans 15 amino acids. The trim removed 6 bases at V and 0 bases at J, leaving 5 bases unmatched. In DNA form, the CDR3 reads TGTGCCAGCAGCCCAGCGGGAGGGAGCTCCTACGAGCAGTACTTC. The encoded protein is CASSPAGGSSYEQYF.

The rearrangement joins TRBV9 to TRBJ1-2; D uncertain. The length of the CDR3 is 12 residues. Germline CDR1 reads SGDLS; CDR2 reads YYNGEE. Trimming stripped 3 bases from V and 8 bases from J, with 11 bases between. DNA for the CDR3: TGTGCCAGCAGCGCCCAAGTAGGCGGCTACACCTTC. Amino acid sequence: CASSAQVGGYTF.

This clone was seen more than once but under ten times. The chain joins TRBV11-2 to TRBJ2-7, with 11 positions matching TRBD1. The germline V gene has CDR1 SGHAT and CDR2 FQNNGV. Germline trimming cut 4 bases from V and 4 bases from J; bases unmatched to any gene: 6. CDR3 size: 15 residues. The CDR3: CASSYGTGGTYEQYF. Written as DNA, the CDR3 is TGTGCCAGCAGCTATGGGACAGGGGGAACTTACGAGCAGTACTTC.

The chain links TRBV18 to TRBJ1-2, with 8 bases aligning to TRBD1. Per germline, CDR1 KGHSH and CDR2 LQKENI. V was clipped by 3 bases and J by 9 bases; unmatched bases: 9. The CDR3 spans 14 residues. The CDR3 spells CASSPDGQGESYTF. CDR3 sequence (DNA): TGTGCCAGCTCACCCGACGGACAGGGTGAGAGCTACACCTTC.

The rearrangement links TRBV4-1 to TRBJ1-1; D may be TRBD1 (5 bases). Germline V gene sequence: CDR1 MGHRA, CDR2 YSYEKL. The CDR3 is made up of 15 amino acids. Trimming left V 5 bases short and J 7 bases short, with 20 bases between. CDR3 coding DNA: TGCGCCAGCAGCGCCGAAGGGGAGGTCGAATTTGAAGCTTTCTTT. Translated, it gives CASSAEGEVEFEAFF.

The gene calls are TRBV19 and TRBJ1-4; possibly TRBD1 for D (5 bases). This CDR3 region has 13 residues. Trimming took 9 bases from V and 1 from J, leaving 9 bases between them. CDR1 LNHDA and CDR2 SQIVND come from the germline V gene (reference sequence). The CDR3: CASERGTNEKLFF. The CDR3 nucleotides read TGTGCCAGCGAGAGGGGAACTAATGAAAAACTGTTTTTT.

This chain uses TRBV9 with TRBJ1-4, with a weak D call TRBD1 (5 bases). V was trimmed by 0 bases and J by 3 bases, leaving 15 bases between them. From germline, CDR1 is SGDLS and CDR2 YYNGEE. The CDR3 totals 17 residues. The CDR3 nucleotides are TGTGCCAGCAGCGTAGGCGCAGGACATGTGGCTAATGAAAAACTGTTTTTT. The encoded protein is CASSVGAGHVANEKLFF.

The V and J genes are TRBV10-3 and TRBJ2-3, with D perhaps matching TRBD2 (5 bases). The CDR3 extends over 16 amino acids. Trimming shortened V by 3 bases and J by 4 bases, and 17 bases separated the two germline ends. Germline V gene data show CDR1 as ENHRY and CDR2 as SYGVKD. The CDR3 DNA sequence: TGTGCCATCAGTGAAGAGGGAACGTTGAGCGCAGATACGCAGTATTTT. Translating gives CAISEEGTLSADTQYF.

This chain uses TRBV5-1 with TRBJ1-2; the match to TRBD1 covers 9 bases. Germline CDR1 reads SGHRS; CDR2 reads YFSETQ. The J segment lost 4 bases and the V segment lost 1 base, leaving 5 bases of the junction unmatched. The CDR3 has 15 residues. CDR3 in DNA: TGCGCCAGCAGCTTGTTAGGGACAGGGATCTATGGCTACACCTTC. Translated, it gives CASSLLGTGIYGYTF.

This clone was counted a single time. The rearrangement joins TRBV14 to TRBJ1-1; 7 nucleotides match TRBD1. The ends lost 3 bases at V and 1 base at J; junction bases unmatched: 5. Germline-derived CDR1 and CDR2 are SGHDN and FVKESK. CDR3 length: 15 residues. The CDR3 region is CASSQRTGGNTEAFF. In DNA form, the CDR3 reads TGTGCCAGCAGCCAGAGGACAGGCGGGAACACTGAAGCTTTCTTT.

The rearrangement links TRBV6-5 to TRBJ2-3; the match to TRBD2 covers 7 bases. Looked up from germline, CDR1 is MNHEY and CDR2 is SVGAGI. J lost 3 bases, V lost 5 bases, and 5 bases had no gene match. The CDR3 extends over 14 amino acids. The CDR3 coding sequence is TGTGCCAGCAGTCCCAGGACTAGGACAGATACGCAGTATTTT. This gives the protein CASSPRTRTDTQYF.

This chain joins TRBV7-9 and TRBJ2-7, with D unresolved. The V gene's germline CDR1 is SEHNR and CDR2 FQNEAQ (reference sequence). Trimming removed 1 base at V and 2 bases at J, with 6 bases between. The CDR3 totals 13 residues. The CDR3 DNA follows: TGTGCCAGCAGCTTAGAGCGTGCCTACGAGCAGTACTTC. Translating it yields CASSLERAYEQYF.

This chain uses TRBV24-1 with TRBJ1-5, with D tentatively TRBD1 (5 bases). This CDR3 comprises 16 residues. Germline assignment: CDR1 KGHDR and CDR2 SFDVKD. Trimming removed 5 bases at V and 2 bases at J, with 15 bases between. CDR3 DNA sequence: TGTGCCACCAGTGCCGCCGGGGCAGCAGGCAATCAGCCCCAGCATTTT. Its translation: CATSAAGAAGNQPQHF.

This chain uses TRBV19 with TRBJ1-1; D possibly corresponds to TRBD1 (5 bases). This CDR3 spans 15 amino acids. Germline CDR1 reads LNHDA; CDR2 reads SQIVND (reference sequence). V was pared by 7 bases and J by 1 base, with 16 bases between. The chain's CDR3 is CASIVGDFPNTEAFF. The CDR3 region has the DNA TGTGCCAGTATAGTAGGGGACTTCCCGAACACTGAAGCTTTCTTT.

V usage is TRBV27 and J usage is TRBJ2-3; 9 bases fit TRBD1. From germline, CDR1 is MNHEY and CDR2 SMNVEV (reference sequence). The V segment lost 2 bases and the J segment 2 bases; nucleotides outside the gene matches: 8. The CDR3 length is 17 residues. The CDR3 region has the DNA TGTGCCAGCAGTTTACGGGGGACAGGGTGGAACACAGATACGCAGTATTTT. Translated: CASSLRGTGWNTDTQYF.

The V gene is TRBV29-1, the J gene TRBJ1-1; D unresolved. Germline values: CDR1 SQVTM, CDR2 ANQGSEA. This CDR3 spans 13 amino acids. V was clipped by 4 bases and J by 0 bases, with 9 bases between them. The DNA of the CDR3 is TGCAGCGTTGCCACGTTTATGAACACTGAAGCTTTCTTT. Protein: CSVATFMNTEAFF.

The chain links TRBV4-1 to TRBJ2-7, with D perhaps matching TRBD1 (6 bases). V was trimmed by 0 bases and J by 4 bases, leaving 7 bases between them. The CDR3 length is 13 residues. The germline gives CDR1 MGHRA, CDR2 YSYEKL. Here the CDR3 DNA reads TGCGCCAGCAGCCAAGAAGGGACATACGAGCAGTACTTC. It yields the protein CASSQEGTYEQYF.

The chain is built from TRBV5-1 and TRBJ2-3; D ambiguous. V lost 4 bases and J 6 bases, leaving 12 bases between the germline ends. Germline V CDR1 and CDR2: SGHRS, YFSETQ. The CDR3 runs to 13 residues. The CDR3 sequence is CASSTVAVDTQYF. The DNA of the CDR3 is TGCGCCAGCAGCACCGTAGCAGTGGATACGCAGTATTTT.

The chain uses TRBV21-1 and TRBJ2-7; the tabulated D call, TRBD2, remains unverified against the DNA. TRBV21-1 is a pseudogene segment. The CDR3 covers 18 residues. The CDR3 region is CASSIPTIFEREPYEQYF. The CDR3 region has the DNA TGTGCCAGCAGCATCCCCACGATTTTCGAGCGGGAGCCCTACGAGCAGTACTTC.

The chain combines TRBV28 with TRBJ2-1, with a possible D match to TRBD2 (6 bases). Per the germline V gene, CDR1 is MDHEN and CDR2 is SYDVKM. V dropped 4 bases and J dropped 0 bases, with 10 bases sitting between them. The CDR3 runs to 15 residues. The CDR3 nucleotides are TGTGCCAGCAGTTGGGGCGGGATCTCCTACAATGAGCAGTTCTTC. This encodes CASSWGGISYNEQFF.

This chain joins TRBV28 and TRBJ1-2; D possibly corresponds to TRBD1 (5 bases). The germline V and J ends were trimmed by 8 bases and 6 bases, with 10 bases remaining between them. The CDR3 contains 11 residues. From germline, CDR1 is MDHEN and CDR2 SYDVKM. The CDR3 loop reads CASLKGHGYTF. For the CDR3, the DNA is TGTGCCAGCCTTAAGGGGCATGGCTACACCTTC.